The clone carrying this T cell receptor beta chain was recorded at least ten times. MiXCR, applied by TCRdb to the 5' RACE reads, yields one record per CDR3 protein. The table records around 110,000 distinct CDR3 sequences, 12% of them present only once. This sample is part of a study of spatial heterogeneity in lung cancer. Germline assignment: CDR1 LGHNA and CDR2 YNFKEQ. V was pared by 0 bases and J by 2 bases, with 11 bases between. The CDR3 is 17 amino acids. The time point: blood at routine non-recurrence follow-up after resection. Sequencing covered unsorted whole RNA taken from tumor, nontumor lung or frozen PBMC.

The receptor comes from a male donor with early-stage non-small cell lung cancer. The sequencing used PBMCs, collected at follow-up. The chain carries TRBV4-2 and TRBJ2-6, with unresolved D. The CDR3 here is CASSQEERRAGANVLTF. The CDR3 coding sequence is TGTGCCAGCAGCCAAGAGGAACGCAGAGCTGGGGCCAACGTCCTGACTTTC.